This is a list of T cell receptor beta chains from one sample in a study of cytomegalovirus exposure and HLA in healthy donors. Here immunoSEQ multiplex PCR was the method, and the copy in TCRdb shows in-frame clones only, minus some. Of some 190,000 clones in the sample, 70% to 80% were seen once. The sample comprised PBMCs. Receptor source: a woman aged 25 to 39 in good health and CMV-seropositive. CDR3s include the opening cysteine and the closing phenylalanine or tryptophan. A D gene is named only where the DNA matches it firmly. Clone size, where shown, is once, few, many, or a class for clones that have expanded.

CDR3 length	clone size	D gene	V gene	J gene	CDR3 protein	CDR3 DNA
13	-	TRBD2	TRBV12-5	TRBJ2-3	CASSGGLFSTQYF	TGTGCATCCTCGGGGGGGCTCTTCAGTACGCAGTATTTT
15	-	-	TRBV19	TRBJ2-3	CASSIGQAPTDTQYF	TGTGCCAGTAGTATAGGACAGGCCCCCACAGATACGCAGTATTTT
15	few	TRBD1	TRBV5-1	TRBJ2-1	CASSPPGQGANEQFF	TGCGCCAGCAGCCCACCCGGACAGGGGGCGAATGAGCAGTTCTTC
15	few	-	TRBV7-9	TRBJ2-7	CASSPWSGSSYEQYF	TGTGCCAGCAGCCCCTGGTCGGGAAGCTCCTACGAGCAGTACTTC
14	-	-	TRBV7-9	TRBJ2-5	CASSASGFEGTQYF	TGTGCCAGCAGCGCCTCCGGATTTGAGGGGACCCAGTACTTC
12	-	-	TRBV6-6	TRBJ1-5	CASSYGSQPQHF	TGTGCCAGCAGTTACGGTAGTCAGCCCCAGCATTTT
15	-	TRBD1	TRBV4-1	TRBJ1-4	CASSRDSRSNEKLFF	TGCGCCAGCAGCCGGGACAGCCGCTCAAATGAAAAACTGTTTTTT
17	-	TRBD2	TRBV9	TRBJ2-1	CASSSRTSGGSYNEQFF	TGTGCCAGCAGCTCACGGACTAGCGGGGGCTCCTACAATGAGCAGTTCTTC
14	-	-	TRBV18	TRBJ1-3	CASSPSATGNTIYF	TGTGCCAGCTCACCAAGCGCTACTGGAAACACCATATATTTT
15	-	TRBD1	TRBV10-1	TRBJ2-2	CASSAQTGGPGELFF	TGCGCCAGCAGCGCTCAGACAGGGGGCCCCGGGGAGCTGTTTTTT
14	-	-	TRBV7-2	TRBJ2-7	CASSLEGGAYEQYF	TGTGCCAGCAGCTTAGAAGGGGGTGCCTACGAGCAGTACTTC
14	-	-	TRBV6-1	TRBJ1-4	CASSEAGTNEKLFF	TGTGCCAGCAGTGAAGCCGGGACTAATGAAAAACTGTTTTTT
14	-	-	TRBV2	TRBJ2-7	CASRALGSSYEQYF	TGTGCCAGCAGGGCGCTTGGGAGCTCCTACGAGCAGTACTTC
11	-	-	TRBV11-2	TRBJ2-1	CASSWLAEQFF	TGTGCCAGCAGCTGGTTGGCTGAGCAGTTCTTC
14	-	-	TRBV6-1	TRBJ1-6	CATRPEVNNSPLHF	TGTGCCACCAGGCCGGAGGTAAATAATTCACCCCTCCACTTT
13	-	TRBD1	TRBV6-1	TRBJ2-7	CASRQGLPYEQYF	TGTGCCAGCAGACAGGGGCTCCCCTACGAGCAGTACTTC
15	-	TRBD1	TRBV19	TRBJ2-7	CASSPDRGNLYEQYF	TGTGCCAGTAGTCCTGACAGGGGAAATCTCTACGAGCAGTACTTC
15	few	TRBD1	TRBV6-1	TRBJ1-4	CASSARGRILGKLFF	TGTGCCAGCAGTGCCAGGGGGCGCATTTTGGGGAAACTGTTTTTT
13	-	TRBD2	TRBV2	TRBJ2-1	CASSEGIAGRQFF	TGTGCCAGCAGTGAAGGGATAGCGGGGCGGCAGTTCTTC
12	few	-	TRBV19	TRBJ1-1	CASSIGETEAFF	TGTGCCAGTAGTATAGGAGAAACCGAAGCTTTCTTT
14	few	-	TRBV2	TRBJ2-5	CASSTDTSQETQYF	TGTGCCAGCAGTACGGACACTTCCCAAGAGACCCAGTACTTC
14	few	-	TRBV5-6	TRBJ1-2	CASSRQRLNYGYTF	TGTGCCAGCAGCCGACAAAGGCTGAACTATGGCTACACCTTC
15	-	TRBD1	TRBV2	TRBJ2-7	CASSGDREFTAEQYF	TGTGCCAGCAGTGGGGACAGGGAATTCACTGCCGAGCAGTACTTC
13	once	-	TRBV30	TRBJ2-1	CAWSVLRVEGQFF	TGTGCCTGGAGTGTCCTTAGAGTGGAGGGGCAGTTCTTC
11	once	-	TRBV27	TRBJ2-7	CASSQPPPQGF	TGTGCCAGCAGCCAACCGCCCCCCCAGGGCTTC
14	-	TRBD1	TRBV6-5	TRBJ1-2	CASRRTGSAYGYTF	TGTGCCAGCAGGAGGACAGGGTCGGCTTATGGCTACACCTTC
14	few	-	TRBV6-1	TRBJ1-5	CASSEGDTNQPQHF	TGTGCCAGCAGTGAAGGGGACACCAATCAGCCCCAGCATTTT
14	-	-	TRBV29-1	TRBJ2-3	CSVEAPPGTDTQYF	TGCAGCGTTGAGGCTCCACCCGGCACAGATACGCAGTATTTT
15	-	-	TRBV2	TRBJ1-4	CASRERGGAGEKLFF	TGTGCCAGCAGAGAAAGGGGGGGCGCAGGGGAAAAACTGTTTTTT